This is a list of T cell receptor beta chains from one sample in a study of cytotoxic CD8 clonotypes in ibrutinib-treated CLL. The table came from immunoSEQ multiplex PCR; TCRdb's copy has only in-frame clones and leaves some out. Of some 70,000 clones listed, just over 90% are singletons. The source material was PBMCs, sampled after 12 months of ibrutinib treatment. These receptors originate from a human donor with chronic lymphocytic leukemia. CDR3s include the opening cysteine and the closing phenylalanine or tryptophan.

j_call v_call cdr3_aa
TRBJ1-2 TRBV5-8 CASRGRVDFHGYTF
TRBJ2-3 TRBV18 CASSPLPNTDTQYF
TRBJ1-2 TRBV19 CASSRDREGGYTF
TRBJ2-5 TRBV30 CAGSWGVGETQYF
TRBJ2-2 TRBV11-2 CASSLGRELTGELFF
TRBJ2-2 TRBV9 CASSVASVLTGELFF
TRBJ2-7 TRBV2 CASTIERGTAGEQYF
TRBJ2-5 TRBV9 CASSVGAGVGETQYF
TRBJ2-1 TRBV27 CASRKMGLAENNEQFF
TRBJ2-7 TRBV27 CASSPIPTYEQYF
TRBJ2-7 TRBV30 CAWSVKGGSSYEQYF
TRBJ2-1 TRBV2 CASSESGSHYNEQFF
TRBJ1-2 TRBV30 CAWSPAQKGLKTYGYTF
TRBJ2-7 TRBV7-2 CASSLAGFGTRIYEQYF
TRBJ1-1 TRBV5-1 CASSLITGEEAEAFF
TRBJ2-7 TRBV28 CASSFGHSSYEQYF
TRBJ2-1 TRBV19 CASSTLGSAGEQFF
TRBJ2-5 TRBV6-5 CASKRQETQYF
TRBJ1-1 TRBV14 CASSRITRGAEAFF
TRBJ2-7 TRBV4-1 CASSQVSGTSAYEQYF
TRBJ1-1 TRBV6-5 CASSLDRDLVTEAFF
TRBJ2-5 TRBV7-8 CASSLLVQETQYF
TRBJ2-5 TRBV9 CASSARLAGVGETQYF
TRBJ2-3 TRBV2 CASSEPLAGGDTDTQYF
TRBJ2-6 TRBV29-1 CSVRDSGANVLTF
TRBJ2-7 TRBV5-6 CASSFRGGYEQYF
TRBJ1-1 TRBV5-6 CASSLVGVLNTEAFF
TRBJ2-7 TRBV10-1 CASLRLAAYEQYF
TRBJ1-4 TRBV27 CASSTEGREKLFF
TRBJ2-7 TRBV7-9 CASSSMGGEVEQYF